Each of the 3 T cell receptor beta chains below was sequenced from the same sample in a study of blood T cells in healthy people across ages. PCR was performed a second time for roughly 6 to 12 cycles using a sample-barcoded 5' primer and a J-beta primer mix. TCRdb redid the calling of the 5' RACE reads with MiXCR, one entry per CDR3 protein. The data contain 1.2 million to 1.5 million distinct CDR3 sequences, 35% to 45% of them singletons. The sequenced material came from blood. These TCRs come from a woman under 30 in good health.

CDR3 sequence (DNA): TGCAGCGTTGTCGTGGGACTAGCCTACAATGAGCAGTACTTC. Translation: CSVVVGLAYNEQYF. The chain carries TRBV29-1 and TRBJ2-7; 9 nucleotides match TRBD2. V lost 4 bases and J lost 7; bases outside the gene matches: 11. Germline CDR1 SQVTM, CDR2 ANQGSEA. The CDR3 is 14 residues long.

The chain employs TRBV7-6 and TRBJ2-3, with D perhaps matching TRBD1 or TRBD2 (5 bases each). V was cut by 2 bases and J by 4 bases, with 13 bases left in between. The CDR3 covers 15 residues. Germline-derived CDR1 and CDR2 are SGHVS and FNYEAQ. CDR3 sequence reads: CASSLLTVGADTQYF. CDR3 nucleotide sequence: TGTGCCAGCAGCTTATTGACAGTGGGGGCAGATACGCAGTATTTT.

This clonotype has just a few counts. The chain carries TRBV20-1 and TRBJ2-1; TRBD2 matches at 9 bases. The junction had 10 bases not matched to a gene; V was cut back by 1 base and J by 6 bases. Germline V lookup: CDR1 DFQATT, CDR2 SNEGSKA (reference sequence). CDR3 length equals 16 residues. The CDR3, as DNA: TGCAGTGCTAGAGCGGGTAGCGGGAGATCTTTCAATGAGCAGTTCTTC. This codes for CSARAGSGRSFNEQFF.